Sequencing of this T cell receptor beta chain was carried out in a study of CD8 T cells in ankylosing spondylitis. The CDR3 runs to 16 residues. Trimming stripped 5 bases from V and 5 bases from J, with 22 bases between. Per the germline V gene, CDR1 is SGHAT and CDR2 is FQNNGV. With respect to this clonotype: Its antigen is unidentified.

Whole-study results and caveats: Ankylosing spondylitis blood appeared to be characterized by a TCR beta motif of several highly homologous variants. Reports say disease-linked clones showed up significantly more in matched ankylosing spondylitis synovial fluid.

Libraries of TCR beta came from quantitative 5'-RACE with molecular barcodes. MiXCR, run by TCRdb on the 5' RACE reads, gives a single entry per CDR3 protein. This repertoire shows 500,000 to 550,000 distinct CDR3 sequences, 10% to 15% found once; its top ten account for almost 7%. The chain carries TRBV11-2 and TRBJ2-7, with a possible D match to TRBD1 (6 bases). Sequenced input: blood, either unsorted or a sorted T cell fraction (not recorded which). The sequence was collected from a male donor with ankylosing spondylitis. In DNA, the CDR3 is TGTGCCAGCAGCCGATTAGAAAGGGGGATGGGGAACGAGCAGTACTTC. This codes for CASSRLERGMGNEQYF.